A single sample gave rise to the 21 T cell receptor beta chains below, sequenced in a study of early T cells in non-severe SARS-CoV-2 infection listed by TCRdb under 2021. Receptor libraries were prepared by 5' RACE. Sequenced using a NextSeq 500. TCRdb reanalyzed the raw reads on its own, using fastp at Q25 for trimming and MiXCR for clone calling, and kept in-frame beta chains. Merged by CDR3 protein, the rows form single entries marked with the most common genes and DNA. The sample table records more than 90,000 distinct CDR3 sequences; approximately 13% of these occur just once. The top ten hold around 2.4% of the sample. The source material was whole blood. Receptor source: an adult who was a healthcare worker with PCR-confirmed SARS-CoV-2 infection or an uninfected control (not recorded which).

This clonotype showed up many times. V is TRBV6-6 and J is TRBJ1-5, with TRBD1 matching over 9 bases. The trim removed 6 bases at V and 6 bases at J, leaving 6 bases unmatched. The CDR3 is made up of 14 amino acids. Germline-derived CDR1 and CDR2 are MNHNY and SVGAGI (reference sequence). CDR3 residues: CASSPGQGSQPQHF. The CDR3 DNA follows: TGTGCCAGCAGCCCCGGACAGGGGAGTCAGCCCCAGCATTTT.

The V and J genes are TRBV28 and TRBJ1-1; D is unresolved. Trimming took off 0 bases at V and 10 bases at J, with 9 bases between the two ends. Germline lookup yields CDR1 MDHEN and CDR2 SYDVKM. The length of the CDR3 is 12 residues. The CDR3 spells CASSLWRLGAFF. CDR3 nucleotides: TGTGCCAGCAGTTTATGGCGCCTGGGAGCTTTCTTT.

The V gene is TRBV5-5, the J gene TRBJ2-1, with D unclear. Between the trimmed V and J ends, which lost 3 bases and 7 bases, there was a span of 8 bases. This CDR3 region has 12 residues. The V gene's germline CDR1 is SGHKS and CDR2 YYEKEE (reference sequence). For the CDR3, the DNA is TGTGCCAGCAGCTGGGTGTCGAATGAGCAGTTCTTC. Residues: CASSWVSNEQFF.

The chain has TRBV19 and TRBJ1-2; D call uncertain. The ends were cut back, 7 bases at V and 8 bases at J, with 17 bases in the middle. Germline V gene sequence: CDR1 LNHDA, CDR2 SQIVND (reference sequence). The CDR3 runs 13 residues. CDR3 bases: TGTGCCAGTAACTTCGTCGGGATCTCGGGCTACACCTTC. This gives the protein CASNFVGISGYTF. The full variable domain, completed using reference TRBV19 and TRBJ1-2, is DGGITQSPKYLFRKEGQNVTLSCEQNLNHDAMYWYRQDPGQGLRLIYYSQIVNDFQKGDIAEGYSVSREKKESFPLTVTSAQKNPTAFYLCASNFVGISGYTFGSGTRLTVV.

This clonotype was found many times. The chain links TRBV20-1 to TRBJ1-2; D is unclear. The CDR3 has 12 amino acids. CDR1 is DFQATT, CDR2 SNEGSKA, per germline (reference sequence). Trimming left V 6 bases short and J 1 base short, with 9 bases between. The chain's CDR3 is CSAAGINYGYTF. The CDR3 DNA reads as TGCAGTGCAGCGGGGATTAACTATGGCTACACCTTC.

The table lists this clonotype with many counts. The gene calls are TRBV20-1 and TRBJ2-3, with D perhaps matching TRBD2 (7 bases). The germline V gene has CDR1 DFQATT and CDR2 SNEGSKA (reference sequence). V shed 6 bases and J shed 6 bases, with 13 bases lying between them. The CDR3 contains 12 residues. The CDR3 here is CSAARGGDTQYF. In DNA form, the CDR3 reads TGCAGTGCGGCTAGGGGGGGCGATACGCAGTATTTT.

Many counts were recorded for this clonotype. The rearrangement uses TRBV6-2 or TRBV6-3 and TRBJ2-4; 10 bases align to TRBD1. V shed 3 bases and J 1 base; nucleotides not matched to a gene: 3. Germline V CDR1 and CDR2: MNHEY, SVGEGT. The CDR3 is 16 amino acids. Here the CDR3 reads CASSYLGQGAKNIQYF. The CDR3 bases are TGTGCCAGCAGTTATTTGGGACAGGGGGCCAAAAACATTCAGTACTTC.

This clonotype appeared a few times. This chain uses TRBV7-9 with TRBJ2-7; 7 positions agree with TRBD1. This CDR3 is 14 amino acids long. Germline assignment: CDR1 SEHNR and CDR2 FQNEAQ (reference sequence). The junction had 11 bases not matched to a gene; V was cut back by 5 bases and J by 7 bases. The CDR3 DNA follows: TGTGCCAGCAGCCGTGGATTACAGGGGTGGGAGCAGTACTTC. Translating it yields CASSRGLQGWEQYF.

This clonotype occurred many times. V and J are TRBV29-1 and TRBJ1-1; D call uncertain. V lost 7 bases, J lost 6 bases, and 21 bases lay in between. Germline CDR1 is SQVTM and CDR2 is ANQGSEA. The CDR3 has 14 amino acids. CDR3 nucleotide sequence: TGCAGCGCCTCCCTTACCACGAACGAGGCTGAAGCTTTCTTT. Translating it yields CSASLTTNEAEAFF.

In this sample, this clonotype turned up a few times. V usage is TRBV6-2 or TRBV6-3 and J usage is TRBJ2-2; D is unclear. Trimming pared 5 bases from V and 1 base from J, leaving 2 bases between. Germline V CDR1 and CDR2: MNHEY, SVGEGT. This CDR3 comprises 12 residues. This chain's CDR3 is CASSRNTGELFF. The CDR3 DNA follows: TGTGCCAGCAGTAGGAACACCGGGGAGCTGTTTTTT.

The rearrangement uses TRBV11-2 and TRBJ2-7; no reliable D call. Deletions cut 0 bases from V and 7 bases from J, with 13 bases between. The CDR3 totals 14 residues. Germline CDR1 SGHAT, CDR2 FQNNGV. CDR3 nucleotide sequence: TGTGCCAGCAGCTTAGATGGGCCGAGTGGAGAGCAGTACTTC. Its protein is CASSLDGPSGEQYF. The whole variable domain, remainder taken from reference TRBV11-2 and TRBJ2-7, is EAGVAQSPRYKIIEKRQSVAFWCNPISGHATLYWYQQILGQGPKLLIQFQNNGVVDDSQLPKDRFSAERLKGVDSTLKIQPAKLEDSAVYLCASSLDGPSGEQYFGPGTRLTVT.

The chain has TRBV19 and TRBJ2-7; the match to TRBD1 covers 12 bases. The CDR3 spans 14 residues. The junction had 9 bases not matched to a gene; V was cut back by 9 bases and J by 6 bases. Germline V CDR1 and CDR2: LNHDA, SQIVND (reference sequence). CDR3 sequence reads: CASHSGTGGTEQYF. CDR3 nucleotide sequence: TGTGCCAGCCATTCCGGGACAGGGGGCACCGAGCAGTACTTC.

This clonotype has ten or more counts. The chain recombines TRBV28 with TRBJ2-7; the match to TRBD2 covers 7 bases. V shed 5 bases and J 9 bases; nucleotides not matched to a gene: 7. Germline-derived CDR1 and CDR2 are MDHEN and SYDVKM. This CDR3 spans 12 amino acids. The CDR3 reads CASSQTSTVQYF. The CDR3 coding sequence is TGTGCCAGCAGTCAGACTAGCACCGTGCAGTACTTC.

In this sample, this clonotype turned up many times. The CDR3 region is CASSLRSIGYGYTF. The CDR3, as DNA: TGTGCCAGCAGTTTGCGGTCGATTGGCTATGGCTACACCTTC. V usage is TRBV27 and J usage is TRBJ1-2; D call uncertain. This CDR3 contains 14 residues. V was cut by 3 bases and J by 4 bases, with 12 bases left in between. Germline V gene lookup returns CDR1 MNHEY and CDR2 SMNVEV (reference sequence).

CDR3 nucleotide sequence: TGTGCCAGCGGACAGAGCACAGATACGCAGTATTTT. It specifies CASGQSTDTQYF. The V and J genes are TRBV6-5 and TRBJ2-3, with a tentative D call TRBD1 (6 bases). V was clipped by 8 bases and J by 0 bases, with 6 bases between them. This CDR3 comprises 12 residues. Germline V lookup: CDR1 MNHEY, CDR2 SVGAGI.

This clonotype was observed once. The chain has TRBV5-6 and TRBJ2-2, with TRBD1 matching over 8 bases. Germline V gives CDR1 SGHDT, CDR2 YYEEEE. The CDR3 covers 17 residues. Trimming took 4 bases from V and 3 from J; bases not matched to a gene: 11. CDR3 sequence: CASSLTPGGRYTGELFF. DNA for the CDR3: TGTGCCAGCAGCCTGACGCCAGGGGGCCGGTACACCGGGGAGCTGTTTTTT.

The J gene is TRBJ2-3, the V gene TRBV28; maybe TRBD2 (7 bases). Germline CDR1 MDHEN, CDR2 SYDVKM. The CDR3 extends over 18 amino acids. The ends were cut back, 5 bases at V and 4 bases at J, with 25 bases in the middle. This CDR3 reads CASSLPLGGLAPPDTQYF. DNA for the CDR3: TGTGCCAGCAGTCTCCCCCTCGGGGGGCTGGCCCCACCAGATACGCAGTATTTT.

This clonotype has a count of ten or more. The rearrangement uses TRBV10-2 and TRBJ2-2; D gene ambiguous. Between the trimmed V and J ends, which lost 6 bases and 4 bases, there was a span of 12 bases. The CDR3 is made up of 14 amino acids. Germline V gene data show CDR1 as WSHSY and CDR2 as SAAADI. CDR3 nucleotide sequence: TGCGCCAGCAGGGTTGAGTCCCCCACCGGGGAGCTGTTTTTT. This codes for CASRVESPTGELFF.

The sample holds a few counts of this clonotype. The chain is built from TRBV10-3 and TRBJ2-7; no clear D gene. The CDR3 loop spans 12 amino acids. The germline V gene has CDR1 ENHRY and CDR2 SYGVKD. Trimming took off 0 bases at V and 6 bases at J, with 6 bases between the two ends. CDR3 in DNA: TGTGCCATCAGTGAGTCCGTCCGCGAGCAGTACTTC. It encodes CAISESVREQYF.

The chain combines TRBV28 with TRBJ1-2, with 8 positions matching TRBD1. Germline CDR1 MDHEN, CDR2 SYDVKM. V dropped 1 base and J dropped 8; count of bases not matched to a gene: 9. This CDR3 region has 15 residues. The CDR3 nucleotides are TGTGCCAGCAGTTTATCCGACAGGGGTGCCCTCGGCTACACCTTC. Translation: CASSLSDRGALGYTF.

This clonotype has just a few counts. V gene TRBV7-2 combines with J gene TRBJ2-5; a weak D match, TRBD1 (7 bases). V lost 5 bases, J lost 4 bases, and 11 bases lay in between. This CDR3 spans 13 amino acids. Germline V CDR1 and CDR2: SGHTA, FQGNSA. The CDR3: CASSQGGLETQYF. The CDR3 DNA reads as TGTGCCAGCAGCCAGGGGGGATTAGAGACCCAGTACTTC. The variable domain in full, completed from reference TRBV7-2 and TRBJ2-5, reads GAGVSQSPSNKVTEKGKDVELRCDPISGHTALYWYRQSLGQGLEFLIYFQGNSAPDKSGLPSDRFSAERTGGSVSTLTIQRTQQEDSAVYLCASSQGGLETQYFGPGTRLLVL.